The source of this TCR beta chain is a study of cytomegalovirus exposure and HLA in healthy donors. Study context: The same platform was used for the 110 or so validation repertoires as for the 666 first-cohort repertoires, as reported in a later analysis. General study findings and limits: Altogether, 150 to 200 TCR beta chains were recorded as cytomegalovirus-associated.

Libraries were prepared by immunoSEQ multiplex PCR; TCRdb keeps only in-frame clonotypes and omits some of them. This sample has 200,000 to 250,000 clones, with roughly 83% found just once. J lost 2 bases, V lost 4 bases, and 6 bases had no gene match. CDR1 and CDR2 (germline): SGHDT, YYEEEE. The CDR3 runs to 15 residues. From the approximately 120-subject validation cohort, which was separate from the roughly 670-subject first cohort, the donors were drawn. This clone was picked up a small number of times. Its target is not known. Sequenced input: PBMCs. The sequence came from a woman between 18 and 29 years old in good health and CMV-seronegative. The rearrangement links TRBV5-6 to TRBJ2-3; 8 bases agree with TRBD1. The CDR3 DNA sequence: TGTGCCAGCAGCGATCGACAGGGGTACACAGATACGCAGTATTTT. Translated, it gives CASSDRQGYTDTQYF.